This T cell receptor (beta chain) appears in the sequencing data of a study of shared clonotypes between healthy human individuals. The germline V gene encodes CDR1 GTSNPN and CDR2 SVGIG (reference sequence). This CDR3 has 13 amino acids. V was pared by 5 bases and J by 6 bases, with 16 bases between. Sequencing used immunoSEQ multiplex PCR; TCRdb keeps in-frame clones, though not all of them. The sample contains about 1 million clones, approximately 72% of which appear only once. This receptor was taken from a man between 18 and 29 years old in good health. The J gene is TRBJ1-2, the V gene TRBV30, with D perhaps TRBD1 (6 bases). The specimen sequenced was memory CD4+ T cells sorted from blood. The subset: CD45RA-negative fraction. For the CDR3, the DNA is TGTGCCTGGCCGAGGGGGGGCGGGCATGGCTACACCTTC. Translation gives CAWPRGGGHGYTF. Full variable domain (remainder filled in from reference TRBV30 and TRBJ1-2): SQTIHQWPATLVQPVGSPLSLECTVEGTSNPNLYWYRQAAGRGLQLLFYSVGIGQISSEVPQNLSASRPQDRQFILSSKKLLLSDSGFYLCAWPRGGGHGYTFGSGTRLTVV.